This TCR beta chain was recorded in a study of beta chain features in type 1 diabetes. Study outcomes and limitations: Researchers report that Type 1 diabetes patients had moderately but significantly shorter TCRB CDR3s across all four CD4+ subsets.

This clone came up a few times. Antigen unknown. Germline V gene data show CDR1 as SGDLS and CDR2 as YYNGEE. Between the trimmed V and J ends, which lost 0 bases and 4 bases, there was a span of 16 bases. The length of the CDR3 is 17 residues. Investigators reverse transcribed all isolated RNA, so they sequenced expressed TCRB transcripts. Sequenced by immunoSEQ multiplex PCR; TCRdb stores in-frame clones only, minus some. The top ten hold just under 0.04% of the sample, which has 640,000 or so clones, over 12% seen once. This sequence originates from a man between 18 and 35 years old with type 1 diabetes. The genes are TRBV9 and TRBJ2-2, with D possibly TRBD2 on 5 matching bases. Material: naive CD4+ T cells from blood. The CDR3 sequence: CASSVALESAGTGELFF. The CDR3 coding sequence is TGTGCCAGCAGCGTAGCCCTCGAATCGGCGGGCACCGGGGAGCTGTTTTTT. The full variable domain, rest sourced from reference TRBV9 and TRBJ2-2, is DSGVTQTPKHLITATGQRVTLRCSPRSGDLSVYWYQQSLDQGLQFLIQYYNGEERAKGNILERFSAQQFPDLHSELNLSSLELGDSALYFCASSVALESAGTGELFFGEGSRLTVL.